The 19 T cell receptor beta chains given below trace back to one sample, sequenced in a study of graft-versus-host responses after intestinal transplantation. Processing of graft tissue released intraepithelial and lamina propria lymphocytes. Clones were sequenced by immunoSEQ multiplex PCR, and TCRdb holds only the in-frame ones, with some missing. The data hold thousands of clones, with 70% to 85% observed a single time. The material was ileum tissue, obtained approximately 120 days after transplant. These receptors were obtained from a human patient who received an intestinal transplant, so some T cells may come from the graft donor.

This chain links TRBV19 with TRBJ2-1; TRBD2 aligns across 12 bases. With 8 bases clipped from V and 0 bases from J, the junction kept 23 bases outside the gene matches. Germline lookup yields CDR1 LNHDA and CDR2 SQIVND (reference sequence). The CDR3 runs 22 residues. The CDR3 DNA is TGTGCCAGTGCCCGGGACAGGGAAAAGACTAGCGGGAGCCCTTACTCCTACAATGAGCAGTTCTTC. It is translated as CASARDREKTSGSPYSYNEQFF. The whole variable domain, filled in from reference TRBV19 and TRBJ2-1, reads DGGITQSPKYLFRKEGQNVTLSCEQNLNHDAMYWYRQDPGQGLRLIYYSQIVNDFQKGDIAEGYSVSREKKESFPLTVTSAQKNPTAFYLCASARDREKTSGSPYSYNEQFFGPGTRLTVL.

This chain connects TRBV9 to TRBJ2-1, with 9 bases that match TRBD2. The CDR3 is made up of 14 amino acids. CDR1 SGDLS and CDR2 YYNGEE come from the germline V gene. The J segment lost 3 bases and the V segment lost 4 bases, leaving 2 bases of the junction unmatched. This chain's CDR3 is CASSISGSYNEQFF. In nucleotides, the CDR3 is TGTGCCAGCAGCATTAGCGGGAGCTACAATGAGCAGTTCTTC. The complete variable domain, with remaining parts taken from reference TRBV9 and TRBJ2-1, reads DSGVTQTPKHLITATGQRVTLRCSPRSGDLSVYWYQQSLDQGLQFLIQYYNGEERAKGNILERFSAQQFPDLHSELNLSSLELGDSALYFCASSISGSYNEQFFGPGTRLTVL.

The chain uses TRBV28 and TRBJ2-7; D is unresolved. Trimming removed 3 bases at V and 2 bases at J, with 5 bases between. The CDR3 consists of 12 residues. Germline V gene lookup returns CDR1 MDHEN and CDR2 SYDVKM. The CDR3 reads CASSFKTYEQYF. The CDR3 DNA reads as TGTGCCAGCAGTTTCAAAACCTACGAGCAGTACTTC.

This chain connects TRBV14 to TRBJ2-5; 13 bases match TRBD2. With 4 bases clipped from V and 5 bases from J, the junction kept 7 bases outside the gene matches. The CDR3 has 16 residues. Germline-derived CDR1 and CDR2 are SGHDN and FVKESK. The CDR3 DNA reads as TGTGCCAGCAGCCTTACTAGCGGGAGGGCATGGGAGACCCAGTACTTC. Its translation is CASSLTSGRAWETQYF.

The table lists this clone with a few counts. As DNA, the CDR3 is TGTGCCAGCGGGACTAGCGGGCTTCAAGAGACCCAGTACTTC. Its protein is CASGTSGLQETQYF. The rearrangement joins TRBV5-4 to TRBJ2-5; TRBD2 agrees at 12 bases. Germline lookup yields CDR1 SGHNT and CDR2 YYREEE (reference sequence). The ends lost 7 bases at V and 2 bases at J; junction bases unmatched: 3. The CDR3 extends over 14 amino acids.

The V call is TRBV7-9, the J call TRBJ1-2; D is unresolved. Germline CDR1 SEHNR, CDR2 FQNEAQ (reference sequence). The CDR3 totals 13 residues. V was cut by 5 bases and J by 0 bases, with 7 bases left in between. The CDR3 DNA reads TGTGCCAGCAGCCCGGACGCTAACTATGGCTACACCTTC. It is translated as CASSPDANYGYTF.

In DNA, the CDR3 is TGTGCCAGCAGTTTAGGGACAGACTCGACCGGGGAGCTGTTTTTT. Translating it yields CASSLGTDSTGELFF. This sequence joins TRBV28 and TRBJ2-2; 7 positions match TRBD1. CDR3 length: 15 amino acids. The germline V gene encodes CDR1 MDHEN and CDR2 SYDVKM. V trimming: 2 bases; J trimming: 5 bases; junction bases outside the gene matches: 5.

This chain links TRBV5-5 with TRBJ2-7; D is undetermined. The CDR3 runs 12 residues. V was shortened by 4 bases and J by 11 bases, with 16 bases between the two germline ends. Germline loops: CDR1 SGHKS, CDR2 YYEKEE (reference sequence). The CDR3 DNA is TGTGCCAGCAGCCCGGAAGGGTACACGGAGTACTTC. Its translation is CASSPEGYTEYF.

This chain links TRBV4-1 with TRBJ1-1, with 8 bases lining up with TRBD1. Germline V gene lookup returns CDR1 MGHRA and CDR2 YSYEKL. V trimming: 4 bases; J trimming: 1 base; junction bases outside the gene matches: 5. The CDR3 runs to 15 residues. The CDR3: CASSPAGTGNTEAFF. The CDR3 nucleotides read TGCGCCAGCAGCCCAGCCGGGACAGGGAACACTGAAGCTTTCTTT.

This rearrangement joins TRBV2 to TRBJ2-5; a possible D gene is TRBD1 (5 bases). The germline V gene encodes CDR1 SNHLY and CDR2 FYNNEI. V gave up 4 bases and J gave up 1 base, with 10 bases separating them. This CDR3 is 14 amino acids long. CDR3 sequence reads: CASSARTSQETQYF. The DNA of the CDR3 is TGTGCCAGCAGTGCCCGGACATCCCAAGAGACCCAGTACTTC. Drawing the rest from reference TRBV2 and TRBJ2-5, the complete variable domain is EPEVTQTPSHQVTQMGQEVILRCVPISNHLYFYWYRQILGQKVEFLVSFYNNEISEKSEIFDDQFSVERPDGSNFTLKIRSTKLEDSAMYFCASSARTSQETQYFGPGTRLLVL.

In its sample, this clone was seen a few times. The CDR3 here is CASSMVRGQAYEQYF. CDR3 DNA: TGTGCCAGTAGTATGGTGAGGGGCCAAGCCTACGAGCAGTACTTC. V and J are TRBV19 and TRBJ2-7, with D perhaps TRBD1 or TRBD2 (5 bases each). CDR3 length equals 15 residues. Trimming pared 3 bases from V and 2 bases from J, leaving 14 bases between. Germline assignment: CDR1 LNHDA and CDR2 SQIVND (reference sequence).

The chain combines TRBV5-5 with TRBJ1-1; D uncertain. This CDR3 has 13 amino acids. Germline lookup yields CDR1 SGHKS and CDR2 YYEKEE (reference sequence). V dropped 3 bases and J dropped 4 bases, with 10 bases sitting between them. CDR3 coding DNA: TGTGCCAGCAGCTGGCGTCCCGCCACTGAAGCTTTCTTT. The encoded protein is CASSWRPATEAFF.

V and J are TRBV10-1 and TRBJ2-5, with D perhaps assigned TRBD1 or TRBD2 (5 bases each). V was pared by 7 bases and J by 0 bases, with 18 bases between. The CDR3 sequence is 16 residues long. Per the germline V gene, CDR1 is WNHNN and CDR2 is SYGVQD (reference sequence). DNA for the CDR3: TGCGCCAGCACCAAGAGGGGTGCCCTGTACCAAGAGACCCAGTACTTC. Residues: CASTKRGALYQETQYF.

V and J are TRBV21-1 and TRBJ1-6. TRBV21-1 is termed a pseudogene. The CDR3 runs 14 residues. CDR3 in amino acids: CASSIRGGGSPLHF. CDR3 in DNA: TGTGCCAGCAGCATCAGGGGAGGAGGTTCACCCCTCCACTTT.

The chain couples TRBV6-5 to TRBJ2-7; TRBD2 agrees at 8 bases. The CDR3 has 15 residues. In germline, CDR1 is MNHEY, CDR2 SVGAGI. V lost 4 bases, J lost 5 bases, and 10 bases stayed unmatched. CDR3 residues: CASSSQISGGDEQYF. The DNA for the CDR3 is TGTGCCAGCAGTTCCCAGATAAGCGGGGGTGACGAGCAGTACTTC.

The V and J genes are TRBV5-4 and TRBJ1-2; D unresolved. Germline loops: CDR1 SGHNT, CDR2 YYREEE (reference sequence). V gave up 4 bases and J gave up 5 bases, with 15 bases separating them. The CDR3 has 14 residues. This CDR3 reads CASSVDRTAYGYTF. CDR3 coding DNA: TGTGCCAGCAGCGTGGACCGTACCGCTTATGGCTACACCTTC.

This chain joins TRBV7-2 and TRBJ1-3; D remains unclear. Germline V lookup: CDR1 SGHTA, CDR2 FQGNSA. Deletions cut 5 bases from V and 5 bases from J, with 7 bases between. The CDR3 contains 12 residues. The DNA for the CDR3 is TGTGCCAGCAGCGCGGACCGAAACACCATATATTTT. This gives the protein CASSADRNTIYF.

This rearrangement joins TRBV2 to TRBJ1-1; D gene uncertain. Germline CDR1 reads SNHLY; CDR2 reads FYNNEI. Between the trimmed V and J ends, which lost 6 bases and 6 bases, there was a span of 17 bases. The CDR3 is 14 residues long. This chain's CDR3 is CASSGWGAFAEAFF. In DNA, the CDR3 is TGTGCCAGCAGCGGATGGGGTGCTTTCGCTGAAGCTTTCTTT.

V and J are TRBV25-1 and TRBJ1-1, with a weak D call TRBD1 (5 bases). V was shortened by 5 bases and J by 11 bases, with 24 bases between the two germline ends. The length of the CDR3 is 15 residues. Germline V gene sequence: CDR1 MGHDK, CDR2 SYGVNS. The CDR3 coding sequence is TGTGCCAGCAGTCCCCGAGGGGCCAGGATGATAGCGGCTTTCTTT. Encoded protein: CASSPRGARMIAAFF.